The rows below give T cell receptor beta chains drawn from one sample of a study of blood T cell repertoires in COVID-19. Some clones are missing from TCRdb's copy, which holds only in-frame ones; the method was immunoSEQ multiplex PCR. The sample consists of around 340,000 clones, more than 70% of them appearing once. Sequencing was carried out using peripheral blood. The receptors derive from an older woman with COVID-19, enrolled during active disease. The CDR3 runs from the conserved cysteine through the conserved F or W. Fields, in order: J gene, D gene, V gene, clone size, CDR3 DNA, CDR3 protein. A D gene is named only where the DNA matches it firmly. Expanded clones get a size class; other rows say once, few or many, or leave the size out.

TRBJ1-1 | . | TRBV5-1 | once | TGCGCCAGCAGCTCACAGGGTGGCGGCACTGAAGCTTTCTTT | CASSSQGGGTEAFF
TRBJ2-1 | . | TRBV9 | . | TGTGCCAGCAGCTCTAGGAATGAGCAGTTCTTC | CASSSRNEQFF
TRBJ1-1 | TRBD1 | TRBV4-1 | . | TGCGCCAGCAGCCAAGATGGTCGGACAGGGCTGGGGACTGAAGCTTTCTTT | CASSQDGRTGLGTEAFF
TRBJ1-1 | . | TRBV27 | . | TGTGCCAGCAGCAACCAGGGCCACACTGAAGCTTTCTTT | CASSNQGHTEAFF
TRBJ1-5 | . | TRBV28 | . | TGTGCCAGCAGTTTATCGGGACATAGCAATCAGCCCCAGCATTTT | CASSLSGHSNQPQHF
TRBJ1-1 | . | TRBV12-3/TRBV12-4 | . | TGTGCCAGCAGTTTAGGGGCAGGAGAAGCTTTCTTT | CASSLGAGEAFF
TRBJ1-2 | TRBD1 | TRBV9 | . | TGTGCCAGCAGTGATGACAGGGCGTCCTATGGCTACACCTTC | CASSDDRASYGYTF
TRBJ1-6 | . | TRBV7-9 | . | TGTGCCAGCAGACAGAGTAATAATTCACCCCTCCACTTT | CASRQSNNSPLHF
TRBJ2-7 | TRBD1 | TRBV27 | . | TGTGCCAGCAGTTCCACCGACAGGGGCGCCTACGAGCAGTACTTC | CASSSTDRGAYEQYF
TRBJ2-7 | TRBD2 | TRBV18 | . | TGTGCCAGCTCACCAGCTTCCCGACTAGCGGGGGATGGGGAGCAGTACTTC | CASSPASRLAGDGEQYF
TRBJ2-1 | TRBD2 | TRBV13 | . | TGTGCCAGCAGCTTTAAACTAGCGGGGGACTACAATGAGCAGTTCTTC | CASSFKLAGDYNEQFF
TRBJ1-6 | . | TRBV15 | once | TGTGCCACCAGCAGGGACACGGATAATTCACCCCTCCACTTT | CATSRDTDNSPLHF
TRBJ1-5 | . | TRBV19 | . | TGTGCCAGTACCGGAGGCCGGTTTAATCAGCCCCAGCATTTT | CASTGGRFNQPQHF
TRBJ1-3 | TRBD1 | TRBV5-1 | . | TGCGCCAGCAGACTGACAGGGTTCGCTGGAAACACCATATATTTT | CASRLTGFAGNTIYF
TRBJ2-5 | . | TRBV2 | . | TGTGCCACCTGTGATCTAGGGGGGACCCAGTACTTC | CATCDLGGTQYF
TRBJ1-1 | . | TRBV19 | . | TGTGCCAGTAGTACCACCTACAGGAACACTGAAGCTTTCTTT | CASSTTYRNTEAFF
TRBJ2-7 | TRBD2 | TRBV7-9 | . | TGTGCCAGCAGCTTTAGCGGGAGGCTGGACGAGCAGTACTTC | CASSFSGRLDEQYF
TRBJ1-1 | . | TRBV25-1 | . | TGTGCCAGCAGTCGGGGTAATGAAGCTTTCTTT | CASSRGNEAFF